A selection of T cell receptor beta chains follows, all from one sample in a study of shared clonotypes between healthy human individuals. TCRdb keeps only in-frame clones here, not all; method: immunoSEQ multiplex PCR. The sample consists of about 1.9 million clones, around 95% of them appearing once. Sequenced material: naive CD8+ T cells from PBMCs. The receptors shown here come from a man in his late teens or twenties in good health. Some clones in this sample may be carry-over from other donors' samples. The CDR3 runs from the conserved cysteine through the conserved F or W. D genes are given only for firm matches. Only some rows state a clone size, as once, few, many or a class for expanded clones.

CDR3: CASSSGTGGYEQYF
DNA: TGTGCCAGCAGCTCCGGGACAGGGGGCTACGAGCAGTACTTC
length: 14
D: TRBD1
V: TRBV5-5
J: TRBJ2-7
size: NA

CDR3: CASSLASGSIYEQYF
DNA: TGTGCCAGCAGTTTAGCTAGCGGGAGTATCTACGAGCAGTACTTC
length: 15
D: TRBD2
V: TRBV27
J: TRBJ2-7
size: NA

CDR3: CASSSGRDGAYQETQYF
DNA: TGCGCCAGCAGCTCCGGCCGGGACGGAGCGTACCAAGAGACCCAGTACTTC
length: 17
D: NA
V: TRBV5-1
J: TRBJ2-5
size: NA

CDR3: CATSNPPRGAYEQYF
DNA: TGTGCCACCAGCAACCCACCGCGGGGCGCCTACGAGCAGTACTTC
length: 15
D: NA
V: TRBV15
J: TRBJ2-7
size: NA

CDR3: CASSLAETYEQYF
DNA: TGTGCCAGCAGTCTAGCGGAAACCTACGAGCAGTACTTC
length: 13
D: TRBD2
V: TRBV6-5
J: TRBJ2-7
size: NA

CDR3: CASSLKGSVAYGYTF
DNA: TGTGCCAGCAGCTTGAAAGGGTCGGTGGCCTATGGCTACACCTTC
length: 15
D: NA
V: TRBV5-4
J: TRBJ1-2
size: NA

CDR3: CASSFDSNSPLHF
DNA: TGTGCCAGCAGTTTCGACAGCAATTCACCCCTCCACTTT
length: 13
D: NA
V: TRBV27
J: TRBJ1-6
size: NA

CDR3: CASSFGASSGNTIYF
DNA: TGTGCCAGCAGCTTCGGGGCTAGCTCTGGAAACACCATATATTTT
length: 15
D: NA
V: TRBV11-2
J: TRBJ1-3
size: NA

CDR3: CASSAGGGPQYF
DNA: TGTGCCAGCAGCGCAGGCGGAGGCCCTCAGTACTTC
length: 12
D: NA
V: TRBV9
J: TRBJ2-5
size: NA

CDR3: CASSQIGTVYEQYF
DNA: TGTGCCAGCAGCCAAATCGGGACAGTCTACGAGCAGTACTTC
length: 14
D: TRBD1
V: TRBV4-2
J: TRBJ2-7
size: NA

CDR3: CASSLAGGPPDTQYF
DNA: TGTGCCAGCAGTCTAGCGGGAGGGCCCCCAGATACGCAGTATTTT
length: 15
D: TRBD2
V: TRBV28
J: TRBJ2-3
size: NA

CDR3: CASSPQGGGLYNEQFF
DNA: TGCGCCAGCAGCCCTCAGGGGGGAGGGTTATACAATGAGCAGTTCTTC
length: 16
D: NA
V: TRBV4-3
J: TRBJ2-1
size: NA

CDR3: CASSPGQGNYGYTF
DNA: TGTGCCAGCAGCCCTGGACAGGGCAACTATGGCTACACCTTC
length: 14
D: TRBD1
V: TRBV28
J: TRBJ1-2
size: NA

CDR3: CASSLADRAYGYTF
DNA: TGTGCCAGCAGCTTGGCGGACAGGGCCTATGGCTACACCTTC
length: 14
D: TRBD1
V: TRBV7-9
J: TRBJ1-2
size: NA

CDR3: CASSLGPAAYEQYF
DNA: TGTGCCAGCAGCTTGGGACCCGCGGCCTACGAGCAGTACTTC
length: 14
D: NA
V: TRBV5-5
J: TRBJ2-7
size: NA

CDR3: CASSFSGFNYGYTF
DNA: TGTGCCAGCAGCTTCTCAGGGTTTAACTATGGCTACACCTTC
length: 14
D: NA
V: TRBV13
J: TRBJ1-2
size: NA

CDR3: CASSPTGNQPQHF
DNA: TGTGCCAGCAGCCCGACAGGGAACCAGCCCCAGCATTTT
length: 13
D: TRBD1
V: TRBV6-5
J: TRBJ1-5
size: NA

CDR3: CASSKDPSSGPACVAGELFF
DNA: TGTGCCAGCAGCAAAGACCCCTCTTCCGGGCCAGCGTGTGTTGCCGGGGAGCTGTTTTTT
length: 20
D: NA
V: TRBV21-1
J: TRBJ2-2
size: NA

CDR3: CASSIGSEQFF
DNA: TGTGCCAGTAGTATTGGAAGTGAGCAGTTCTTC
length: 11
D: NA
V: TRBV19
J: TRBJ2-1
size: NA

CDR3: CASSHRDRVTDTQYF
DNA: TGTGCCAGCAGCCACCGGGACAGGGTAACAGATACGCAGTATTTT
length: 15
D: TRBD1
V: TRBV27
J: TRBJ2-3
size: once

CDR3: CASSPDLGIQPQHF
DNA: TGTGCCAGCAGCCCGGACCTCGGTATCCAGCCCCAGCATTTT
length: 14
D: NA
V: TRBV5-5
J: TRBJ1-5
size: NA

CDR3: CAWSVLAGGIF
DNA: TGTGCCTGGAGTGTACTGGCTGGCGGGATCTTC
length: 11
D: NA
V: TRBV30
J: TRBJ2-1
size: NA

CDR3: CASGIIENEQFF
DNA: TGTGCCAGCGGGATTATAGAGAATGAGCAGTTCTTC
length: 12
D: NA
V: TRBV7-3
J: TRBJ2-1
size: NA